This entry concerns a single TCR beta chain. Its antigen is still unknown. Measured with immunoSEQ multiplex PCR; TCRdb has only the in-frame clones, and not every one. The data contain tens of thousands of clones, approximately 86% of them seen just once; the ten biggest clones take up under 7%. V lost 5 bases and J 5 bases, leaving 15 bases between the germline ends. Germline loops: CDR1 MDHEN, CDR2 SYDVKM. This CDR3 is built from 14 residues. The sample belongs to a study of T cell responses to AZD1222 COVID-19 vaccine. Study overall: Doses given second, at about 4 or about 12 weeks, were pooled.

General study findings and limits: Only a handful of AZD1222 recipients were seropositive at baseline. Females made up more of the donors, who were largely white British, and clonal diversity may have come out too low. The study found Spike-specific TCR breadth and depth rose after two AZD1222 doses.

The receptor was isolated from an adult in good health. The sample was peripheral blood, taken on day 0 of AZD1222 vaccination. This sequence joins TRBV28 and TRBJ2-5, with D unclear. CDR3 region: CASSPRRGSETQYF. CDR3 nucleotide sequence: TGTGCCAGCAGTCCCCGGAGAGGTTCGGAGACCCAGTACTTC.